The 3 T cell receptor beta chains given below trace back to one sample, sequenced in a study of blood T cell repertoires in COVID-19. Here immunoSEQ multiplex PCR was the method, and the copy in TCRdb shows in-frame clones only, minus some. This sample has roughly 8,300 clones, with about 86% found just once. Material for sequencing was peripheral blood. The origin of the receptors is a man aged 55 to 70 with acute or convalescent COVID-19.

The J gene is TRBJ2-2, the V gene TRBV12-1; the table calls TRBD2, which could not be checked here. TRBV12-1 is classified as a pseudogene. This CDR3 spans 15 amino acids. The CDR3 sequence: CASSLGKANTGELFF. In DNA, the CDR3 is TGTGCCAGCAGCCTCGGGAAGGCGAACACCGGGGAGCTGTTTTTT.

The rearrangement joins TRBV9 to TRBJ1-1; D is ambiguous. Trimming took 3 bases from V and 5 from J, leaving 14 bases between them. The CDR3 extends over 14 amino acids. The germline gives CDR1 SGDLS, CDR2 YYNGEE. The CDR3 DNA follows: TGTGCCAGCAGCGCAGGCACCCGTCAGACTGAAGCTTTCTTT. Translating gives CASSAGTRQTEAFF. The full variable domain, in which reference TRBV9 and TRBJ1-1 provide the parts outside the CDR3, is DSGVTQTPKHLITATGQRVTLRCSPRSGDLSVYWYQQSLDQGLQFLIQYYNGEERAKGNILERFSAQQFPDLHSELNLSSLELGDSALYFCASSAGTRQTEAFFGQGTRLTVV.

The chain uses TRBV11-3 and TRBJ2-7; the match to TRBD1 covers 8 bases. The CDR3 runs to 13 residues. Germline-derived CDR1 and CDR2 are SGHNT and YENEEA. The V segment lost 1 base and the J segment 6 bases; nucleotides outside the gene matches: 2. The CDR3 bases are TGTGCCAGCAGCTTAGCGACAGGGGTCGAGCAGTACTTC. As protein: CASSLATGVEQYF.